The 14 T cell receptor beta chains in this list originate from one sample, sequenced in a study of shared clonotypes between healthy human individuals. CD45RO-negative, CCR7-selected cells formed the naive CD8 fraction, which excluded terminally differentiated effector memory CD45RA+ cells. Produced via immunoSEQ multiplex PCR; TCRdb's table is partial and in-frame only. The sample yields around 2.1 million clones, 85% to 95% seen once. The material sequenced was naive CD8+ T cells from PBMCs. The receptors were sampled from a man in his late teens or twenties in good health. Some clones in this sample may be carry-over from other donors' samples.

This chain links TRBV7-7 with TRBJ2-7, with a tentative D call TRBD1 (5 bases). The germline V gene encodes CDR1 SSHAT and CDR2 FNYEAQ (reference sequence). The CDR3 is 13 amino acids. The germline V and J ends were trimmed by 5 bases and 7 bases, with 15 bases remaining between them. CDR3 DNA sequence: TGTGCCAGCAGCCCTATCGGACAAGTTGAGCAGTACTTC. Its protein product is CASSPIGQVEQYF.

The rearrangement links TRBV27 to TRBJ1-1; D not certain. V lost 2 bases, J lost 5 bases, and 12 bases lay in between. Per germline, CDR1 MNHEY and CDR2 SMNVEV (reference sequence). The CDR3 contains 14 residues. CDR3 coding DNA: TGTGCCAGCAGTTTAGGAGGGATGAGGACTGAAGCTTTCTTT. The encoded protein is CASSLGGMRTEAFF.

The chain employs TRBV10-3 and TRBJ1-2; D call uncertain. Germline lookup yields CDR1 ENHRY and CDR2 SYGVKD. The CDR3 is made up of 15 amino acids. V was trimmed by 0 bases and J by 8 bases, leaving 16 bases between them. As DNA, the CDR3 is TGTGCCATCAGTGAGTCGGTTACCACACCTGACGGCTACACCTTC. It translates to CAISESVTTPDGYTF.

The chain recombines TRBV19 with TRBJ1-4; D not certain. From germline, CDR1 is LNHDA and CDR2 SQIVND (reference sequence). The CDR3 runs 13 residues. Trimming removed 8 bases from V and 4 bases from J, with 11 bases in between. Written as DNA, the CDR3 is TGTGCCAGTCGTCGCAGTTATAATGAAAAACTGTTTTTT. This codes for CASRRSYNEKLFF.

This chain connects TRBV7-8 to TRBJ2-5; no clear D. The CDR3 is made up of 14 amino acids. The germline V gene encodes CDR1 SGHVS and CDR2 FQNEAQ. Trimming removed 0 bases from V and 3 bases from J, with 8 bases in between. CDR3 protein: CASSLAWSKETQYF. The CDR3 nucleotides are TGTGCCAGCAGCTTAGCATGGAGTAAAGAGACCCAGTACTTC.

This sequence joins TRBV13 and TRBJ2-1, with 11 positions matching TRBD2. The CDR3 loop spans 16 amino acids. CDR1 PRHDT and CDR2 FYEKMQ come from the germline V gene (reference sequence). The V gene end was trimmed by 5 bases and the J gene end by 4 bases; junction bases not matched to a gene: 7. The CDR3 nucleotides read TGTGCCAGCAGCGCCCGACTAGCGGGAACATACAATGAGCAGTTCTTC. Translation: CASSARLAGTYNEQFF.

Worth noting for this clone: The same CDR3 can be traced to other DNA sequences in this sample. The chain employs TRBV7-9 and TRBJ2-7; D is tentatively TRBD1 or TRBD2 (5 bases each). The germline V gene encodes CDR1 SEHNR and CDR2 FQNEAQ (reference sequence). V dropped 6 bases and J dropped 0 bases, with 15 bases sitting between them. CDR3 length: 15 amino acids. CDR3 sequence (DNA): TGTGCCAGCAGTTTGGGGGTGGGCCGCTCCTACGAGCAGTACTTC. Its protein product is CASSLGVGRSYEQYF.

On this clone: This sample includes further DNA sequences coding for the same CDR3. The chain employs TRBV11-2 and TRBJ2-7; either TRBD1 or TRBD2 may supply D (6 bases each). Looked up from germline, CDR1 is SGHAT and CDR2 is FQNNGV. This CDR3 region has 13 residues. Trimming shortened V by 8 bases and J by 2 bases, and 13 bases separated the two germline ends. CDR3: CASRDRGPYEQYF. CDR3 DNA sequence: TGTGCCAGCCGAGATCGGGGGCCCTACGAGCAGTACTTC.

V usage is TRBV7-3 and J usage is TRBJ2-3; no clear D. CDR1 and CDR2 (germline): SGHTA, FQGTGA. The CDR3 has 13 residues. Trimming pared 6 bases from V and 6 bases from J, leaving 13 bases between. The CDR3 spells CASRGGGRDTQYF. The DNA for the CDR3 is TGTGCCAGCAGGGGTGGCGGCCGCGATACGCAGTATTTT.

The rearrangement joins TRBV7-9 to TRBJ1-2; a weak D match, TRBD1 (5 bases). Germline values: CDR1 SEHNR, CDR2 FQNEAQ (reference sequence). The CDR3 has 16 amino acids. The V gene lost 0 bases and the J gene lost 0 bases, with 11 bases spanning the gap. As DNA, the CDR3 is TGTGCCAGCAGCTTAGCGAGTAGGGGAGCTAACTATGGCTACACCTTC. Translating it yields CASSLASRGANYGYTF.

This clone was seen only once. The chain recombines TRBV15 with TRBJ2-7; 7 bases are shared with TRBD1. V dropped 5 bases and J dropped 6; count of bases not matched to a gene: 13. The length of the CDR3 is 15 residues. Germline V gene sequence: CDR1 LNHNV, CDR2 YYDKDF (reference sequence). CDR3 sequence (DNA): TGTGCCACCAGCGGTGGACAGGCGCCTCCCCTCGAGCAGTACTTC. Encoded protein: CATSGGQAPPLEQYF.

V usage is TRBV27 and J usage is TRBJ2-3; 8 bases agree with TRBD2. With V trimmed by 3 bases and J by 4 bases, 9 bases remained unmatched. The CDR3 sequence is 16 residues long. Germline assignment: CDR1 MNHEY and CDR2 SMNVEV (reference sequence). CDR3 protein: CASSFVSGMGPDTQYF. DNA of the CDR3: TGTGCCAGCAGTTTTGTTAGCGGGATGGGGCCAGATACGCAGTATTTT.

The chain has TRBV27 and TRBJ1-2; 8 nucleotides line up with TRBD1. The CDR3 is 17 residues long. Unmatched junction bases numbered 15, after V lost 5 bases and J lost 4 bases. Germline loops: CDR1 MNHEY, CDR2 SMNVEV (reference sequence). The CDR3 is CASSLSQTRTGLYGYTF. Written as DNA, the CDR3 is TGTGCCAGCAGTCTCAGCCAAACTCGGACAGGGCTCTATGGCTACACCTTC.

This chain uses TRBV7-2 with TRBJ1-2, with 7 bases lining up with TRBD1. Trimming removed 5 bases from V and 6 bases from J; junction bases left unmatched: 12. This CDR3 has 15 amino acids. Germline V gives CDR1 SGHTA, CDR2 FQGNSA. The CDR3 here is CASSPRQGRIDGYTF. For the CDR3, the DNA is TGTGCCAGCAGCCCGCGACAGGGTAGAATAGATGGCTACACCTTC.